The 27 T cell receptor beta chains below come from one sample, sequenced in a study of PD-1 blockade in classical Hodgkin lymphoma. There was relapse after autologous stem cell transplantation in every patient, and there was variation in brentuximab vedotin exposure. Measured with immunoSEQ multiplex PCR; TCRdb has only the in-frame clones, and not every one. Of about 54,000 clones detected, approximately 89% appear once; the ten largest clones hold 10%. Sequences were derived from peripheral blood mononuclear cells (PBMCs), sampled before the second cycle of nivolumab. The receptors shown here come from a human donor with classical Hodgkin lymphoma.

Comments on this clone: The junction departs from germline at one end; a sequencing error may be responsible. The rearrangement links TRBV10-3 to TRBJ2-5, with D perhaps TRBD1 (6 bases). This CDR3 is built from 13 residues. The V gene's germline CDR1 is ENHRY and CDR2 SYGVKD. The CDR3 loop reads CAISDGQSETQYF. The DNA of the CDR3 is TGTGCCATTAGTGACGGACAGTCCGAGACCCAGTACTTC.

This clone appeared once. The genes are TRBV6-6 and TRBJ1-1, with 7 bases identical to TRBD1. This CDR3 spans 13 amino acids. The V gene end was trimmed by 2 bases and the J gene end by 7 bases; junction bases not matched to a gene: 4. Germline V gene lookup returns CDR1 MNHNY and CDR2 SVGAGI (reference sequence). Written as DNA, the CDR3 is TGTGCCAGCAGTTACCACAACAGGGGTGAAGCTTTCTTT. Translation: CASSYHNRGEAFF.

This rearrangement joins TRBV7-8 to TRBJ1-2, with D uncertain. The CDR3 consists of 15 residues. V lost 0 bases, J lost 0 bases, and 8 bases lay in between. The germline CDR1 and CDR2 sequences are SGHVS and FQNEAQ. CDR3 region: CASSLAHRSNYGYTF. The CDR3 region has the DNA TGTGCCAGCAGCTTAGCGCACAGATCTAACTATGGCTACACCTTC.

The genes are TRBV20-1 and TRBJ2-5; D not certain. CDR1 is DFQATT, CDR2 SNEGSKA, per germline (reference sequence). The V and J ends lost 6 bases and 5 bases respectively, with 10 bases between them. The CDR3 covers 11 residues. CDR3 bases: TGCAGTGCGACTGAGTGGGAGACCCAGTACTTC. It codes for CSATEWETQYF.

This chain connects TRBV6-6 to TRBJ2-3, with D unclear. The CDR3 runs 11 residues. V was clipped by 7 bases and J by 4 bases, with 6 bases between them. Germline values: CDR1 MNHNY, CDR2 SVGAGI (reference sequence). In DNA form, the CDR3 reads TGTGCCAGCATGGACGCAGATACGCAGTATTTT. It translates to CASMDADTQYF.

This sequence joins TRBV27 and TRBJ1-1; D uncertain. V was shortened by 5 bases and J by 6 bases, with 13 bases between the two germline ends. The CDR3 covers 13 residues. Germline CDR1 is MNHEY and CDR2 is SMNVEV (reference sequence). The CDR3 loop is CASSRTQWAEAFF. The CDR3, as DNA: TGTGCCAGCAGTAGGACTCAATGGGCTGAAGCTTTCTTT.

V and J are TRBV19 and TRBJ1-1; D gene uncertain. V lost 3 bases, J lost 0 bases, and 8 bases lay in between. CDR3 size: 14 residues. From germline, CDR1 is LNHDA and CDR2 SQIVND (reference sequence). The CDR3 loop is CASSIGTMNTEAFF. The CDR3 DNA is TGTGCCAGTAGTATCGGTACCATGAACACTGAAGCTTTCTTT.

The chain carries TRBV6-5 and TRBJ2-1, with no clear D. The CDR3 spans 12 residues. Germline CDR1 and CDR2: MNHEY and SVGAGI. The V end lost 6 bases, the J end lost 4 bases, and 7 bases lay between the germline ends. CDR3 DNA: TGTGCCAGCAGACTGGGTTACAATGAGCAGTTCTTC. Its translation is CASRLGYNEQFF.

The V and J genes are TRBV2 and TRBJ2-1; the D call may be TRBD1 or TRBD2 (5 bases each). The CDR3 spans 11 residues. Trimming removed 6 bases at V and 12 bases at J, with 12 bases between. The germline V gene has CDR1 SNHLY and CDR2 FYNNEI. The CDR3 region is CASSAGALQFF. In nucleotides, the CDR3 is TGTGCCAGCAGCGCCGGGGCCCTGCAGTTCTTC. Based on the CDR3 plus reference TRBV2 and TRBJ2-1, the full variable domain is EPEVTQTPSHQVTQMGQEVILRCVPISNHLYFYWYRQILGQKVEFLVSFYNNEISEKSEIFDDQFSVERPDGSNFTLKIRSTKLEDSAMYFCASSAGALQFFGPGTRLTVL.

The chain couples TRBV7-9 to TRBJ1-4; no clear D. The CDR3 sequence is 19 residues long. V was shortened by 0 bases and J by 7 bases, with 24 bases between the two germline ends. Germline values: CDR1 SEHNR, CDR2 FQNEAQ (reference sequence). The CDR3 DNA reads TGTGCCAGCAGCTTAGCCGGGAGCCGGGAGCTTGCGTGGGGTGAAAAACTGTTTTTT. This sequence encodes CASSLAGSRELAWGEKLFF.

The V and J genes are TRBV7-3 and TRBJ2-7, with unresolved D. The CDR3 runs to 13 residues. Trimming cost V 5 bases and J 3 bases, with 11 bases left between them. Germline CDR1 SGHTA, CDR2 FQGTGA. The CDR3 loop reads CASSATADYEQYF. In nucleotides, the CDR3 is TGTGCCAGCAGCGCCACGGCGGACTACGAGCAGTACTTC.

The CDR3 DNA follows: TGTGCCAGCAGCCACCTAGCGGGGGGAAGCACAGATACGCAGTATTTT. Residues: CASSHLAGGSTDTQYF. The chain joins TRBV5-4 to TRBJ2-3; 11 positions match TRBD2. Looked up from germline, CDR1 is SGHNT and CDR2 is YYREEE (reference sequence). This CDR3 has 16 residues. Trimming cost V 4 bases and J 0 bases; bases outside gene matches: 4.

This clone was observed once. This chain connects TRBV18 to TRBJ2-3; 7 nucleotides align to TRBD1. J was trimmed by 6 bases and V by 2 bases; bases with no gene match: 8. The CDR3 has 15 residues. Germline CDR1 and CDR2: KGHSH and LQKENI. The CDR3 spells CASSPNRGPQDTQYF. The CDR3 nucleotides read TGTGCCAGCTCACCAAACAGGGGTCCACAGGATACGCAGTATTTT.

The gene calls are TRBV6-5 and TRBJ2-4; maybe TRBD2 (6 bases). The V end was cut by 0 bases, the J end by 6 bases, with 12 bases between. This CDR3 has 15 amino acids. Germline-derived CDR1 and CDR2 are MNHEY and SVGAGI. DNA for the CDR3: TGTGCCAGCAGTTACTCCCCGATGGGGGGAAACATTCAGTACTTC. Translating it yields CASSYSPMGGNIQYF.

The rearrangement joins TRBV7-9 to TRBJ2-3; 7 positions agree with TRBD1. This CDR3 region has 17 residues. With V trimmed by 1 base and J by 2 bases, 9 bases remained unmatched. Per germline, CDR1 SEHNR and CDR2 FQNEAQ (reference sequence). The CDR3: CASSLEFPRGFTDTQYF. Here the CDR3 DNA reads TGTGCCAGCAGCTTAGAGTTTCCCAGGGGGTTCACAGATACGCAGTATTTT.

J is TRBJ2-7 and V is TRBV7-2; a possible D gene is TRBD1 (5 bases). This CDR3 contains 15 residues. Germline lookup yields CDR1 SGHTA and CDR2 FQGNSA. V was trimmed by 1 base and J by 4 bases, leaving 14 bases between them. CDR3 coding DNA: TGTGCCAGCAGCTTAGACGCGACAGTGCAATACGAGCAGTACTTC. Its translation is CASSLDATVQYEQYF.

The chain carries TRBV6-6 and TRBJ2-7; 9 nucleotides agree with TRBD1. The germline V gene has CDR1 MNHNY and CDR2 SVGAGI (reference sequence). CDR3 size: 15 residues. V trimming: 6 bases; J trimming: 4 bases; junction bases outside the gene matches: 10. Here the CDR3 reads CASRKTGTGSYEQYF. CDR3 DNA sequence: TGTGCCAGCAGAAAAACCGGGACAGGGAGTTACGAGCAGTACTTC.

The rearrangement joins TRBV27 to TRBJ1-3; 10 bases map to TRBD1. Germline CDR1 MNHEY, CDR2 SMNVEV (reference sequence). The CDR3 is made up of 15 amino acids. V trimming: 5 bases; J trimming: 3 bases; junction bases outside the gene matches: 4. The DNA of the CDR3 is TGTGCCAGCAGTCAGGGGACAGGGGTTGGAAACACCATATATTTT. It encodes CASSQGTGVGNTIYF.

The genes are TRBV6-5 and TRBJ1-6, with unresolved D. Germline V CDR1 and CDR2: MNHEY, SVGAGI. V lost 2 bases and J 0 bases, leaving 8 bases between the germline ends. The CDR3 runs 16 residues. CDR3: CASSYTDGSYNSPLHF. For the CDR3, the DNA is TGTGCCAGCAGTTACACGGACGGCTCCTATAATTCACCCCTCCACTTT.

The chain carries TRBV7-6 and TRBJ2-7, with D perhaps given as TRBD1 or TRBD2 (5 bases each). Germline V CDR1 and CDR2: SGHVS, FNYEAQ. With 5 bases removed from V and 1 base from J, the gap between germline ends came to 9 bases. The CDR3 is 13 residues long. The CDR3 coding sequence is TGTGCCAGCAGCCCGGGGCCTTCCTACGAGCAGTACTTC. Translation: CASSPGPSYEQYF.

This clone was seen a single time. The V and J genes are TRBV19 and TRBJ2-1; 11 bases fit TRBD2. The CDR3 sequence is 14 residues long. V gave up 6 bases and J gave up 2 bases; unmatched junction bases: 0. Germline V CDR1 and CDR2: LNHDA, SQIVND (reference sequence). The chain's CDR3 is CASRGLAAYNEQFF. As DNA, the CDR3 is TGTGCCAGTAGGGGACTAGCGGCCTACAATGAGCAGTTCTTC.

The genes are TRBV7-3 and TRBJ2-6, with TRBD1 identical over 11 bases. In germline, CDR1 is SGHTA, CDR2 FQGTGA. V lost 6 bases, J lost 1 base, and 11 bases stayed unmatched. The CDR3 is made up of 19 amino acids. CDR3 nucleotides: TGTGCCAGCAGTTATCGAGGACAGGGGGCTTGGTCTGGGGCCAACGTCCTGACTTTC. Its protein is CASSYRGQGAWSGANVLTF.

The sample holds a few counts of this clone. This chain joins TRBV11-2 and TRBJ2-1; D is uncertain. V was cut by 4 bases and J by 10 bases, with 11 bases left in between. This CDR3 spans 12 amino acids. Germline V gene lookup returns CDR1 SGHAT and CDR2 FQNNGV. CDR3 coding DNA: TGTGCCAGCAGCTCCCTTCCCGGGGAGCAGTTCTTC. Encoded protein: CASSSLPGEQFF.

The chain employs TRBV27 and TRBJ2-1, with 7 bases that match TRBD2. The CDR3 contains 15 residues. After removal of 2 bases from V and 0 bases from J, the junction contained 1 base not matched to a gene. Germline lookup yields CDR1 MNHEY and CDR2 SMNVEV (reference sequence). The CDR3 DNA follows: TGTGCCAGCAGTTTAGGCGGGAGCTCCTACAATGAGCAGTTCTTC. This translates into CASSLGGSSYNEQFF.

The V gene is TRBV5-1, the J gene TRBJ2-3; 8 nucleotides agree with TRBD1. J gave up 0 bases and V 4 bases, and 7 bases lay outside the gene matches. The germline V gene encodes CDR1 SGHRS and CDR2 YFSETQ. The CDR3 is made up of 16 amino acids. The CDR3 region is CASSLGQAPSTDTQYF. The CDR3 DNA follows: TGCGCCAGCAGCCTGGGACAGGCCCCTAGCACAGATACGCAGTATTTT.

V is TRBV30 and J is TRBJ1-3; the D is unclear. CDR1 is GTSNPN and CDR2 is SVGIG in the germline V gene (reference sequence). Trimming took 0 bases from V and 1 from J, leaving 10 bases between them. The CDR3 has 15 amino acids. Here the CDR3 reads CAWSVRSGSGNTIYF. The CDR3 DNA follows: TGTGCCTGGAGTGTACGGTCGGGATCTGGAAACACCATATATTTT.

The chain joins TRBV18 to TRBJ2-7; tentatively, D is TRBD1 or TRBD2 (5 bases each). CDR3 size: 16 residues. CDR1 is KGHSH, CDR2 LQKENI, per germline. Trimming shortened V by 2 bases and J by 2 bases, and 16 bases separated the two germline ends. The CDR3 sequence is CASSPAPRDGPYEQYF. In nucleotides, the CDR3 is TGTGCCAGCTCACCAGCCCCCCGGGACGGGCCCTACGAGCAGTACTTC.